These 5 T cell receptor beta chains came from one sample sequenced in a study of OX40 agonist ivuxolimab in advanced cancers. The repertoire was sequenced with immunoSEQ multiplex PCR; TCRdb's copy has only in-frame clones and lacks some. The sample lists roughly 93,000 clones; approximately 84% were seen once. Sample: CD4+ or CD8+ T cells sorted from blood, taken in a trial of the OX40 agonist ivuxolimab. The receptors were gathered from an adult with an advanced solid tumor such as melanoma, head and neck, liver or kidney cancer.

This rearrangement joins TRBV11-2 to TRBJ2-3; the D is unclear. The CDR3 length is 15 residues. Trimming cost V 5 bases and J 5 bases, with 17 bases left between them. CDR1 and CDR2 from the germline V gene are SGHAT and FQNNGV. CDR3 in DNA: TGTGCCAGCAGCCCCGGGCCCGGTTGGGTAGATACGCAGTATTTT. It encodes CASSPGPGWVDTQYF.

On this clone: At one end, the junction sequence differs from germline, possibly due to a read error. CDR3 amino acids: CASSLGQGVDNEQFF. The CDR3 region has the DNA TGTGCCAGCAGTTTAGGACAGGGAGTCGATAATGAGCAGTTCTTC. This chain uses TRBV11-3 with TRBJ2-1, with TRBD1 matching over 8 bases. CDR3 length equals 15 residues. From germline, CDR1 is SGHNT and CDR2 YENEEA.

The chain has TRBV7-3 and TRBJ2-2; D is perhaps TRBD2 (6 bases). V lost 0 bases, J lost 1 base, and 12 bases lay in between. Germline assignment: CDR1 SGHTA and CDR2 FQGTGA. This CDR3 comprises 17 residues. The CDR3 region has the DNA TGTGCCAGCAGCTTAACGTTCGGGCGGGGGAACACCGGGGAGCTGTTTTTT. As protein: CASSLTFGRGNTGELFF.

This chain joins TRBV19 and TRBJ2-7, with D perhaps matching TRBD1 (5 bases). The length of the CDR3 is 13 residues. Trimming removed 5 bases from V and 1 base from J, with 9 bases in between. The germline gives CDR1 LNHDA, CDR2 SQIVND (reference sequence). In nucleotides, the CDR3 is TGTGCCAGTAGTCCCTCAGGGTCCTACGAGCAGTACTTC. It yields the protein CASSPSGSYEQYF.

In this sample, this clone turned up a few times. DNA for the CDR3: TGTGCCAGCAGTGTTGGCTATGGCTACACCTTC. This gives the protein CASSVGYGYTF. This rearrangement joins TRBV25-1 to TRBJ1-2; D unclear. The V end was cut by 4 bases, the J end by 4 bases, with 4 bases between. From germline, CDR1 is MGHDK and CDR2 SYGVNS. This CDR3 has 11 residues.